The clone carrying this T cell receptor beta chain has only a few counts. Its antigen is not identified. This record comes from a study of T cell repertoires in cytomegalovirus infection. For the study at large: Shared public TCR beta signatures pointed to both CMV infection and a matching HLA type.

Study-level points and caveats: Frequencies of public TCR beta families were cumulated, and this identified carriers of CMV plus the relevant HLA.

In TCRdb, the reads were re-called with MiXCR into one record per CDR3 protein. The repertoire holds 250,000 to 400,000 distinct CDR3 sequences, with roughly 25% as singletons. The CDR3 is 15 amino acids. Germline V gene lookup returns CDR1 SGHTA and CDR2 FQGNSA. V was clipped by 2 bases and J by 8 bases, with 16 bases between them. The J gene is TRBJ1-3, the V gene TRBV7-2; D unresolved. The sequence derives from a human donor in good health (CMV status not recorded). Some clones in this sample may be carry-over from other donors' samples. The source material was cultured PBMCs, sampled from culture after CMV antigen stimulation. In DNA, the CDR3 is TGTGCCAGCAGCTTAAATTCGATGGGGAGTGACACCATATATTTT. The encoded protein is CASSLNSMGSDTIYF.